This T cell receptor beta chain was recorded in a study of spatial heterogeneity in lung cancer. Study overall: There were roughly 72 donors, all of them untreated patients with early-stage non-small cell lung cancer. Where they were available, follow-up PBMC samples were sequenced, at a median of approximately two years after resection.

One entry per CDR3 protein results from TCRdb running MiXCR on the 5' RACE reads. The table records 110,000 or so distinct CDR3 sequences, 11% of them present only once. As for time point: blood at routine non-recurrence follow-up after resection. CDR1 and CDR2 (germline): SNHLY, FYNNEI. This CDR3 is built from 15 residues. V lost 5 bases and J lost 8, with 16 bases in between. The sample in question was PBMCs, obtained at follow-up. The V gene is TRBV2, the J gene TRBJ1-6; D remains unclear. This TCR came from a female donor with early-stage non-small cell lung cancer. The CDR3 sequence is CASSSGPGNDSPLHF. For the CDR3, the DNA is TGTGCCAGCAGTTCTGGACCGGGGAATGATTCACCCCTCCACTTT.